A selection of T cell receptor beta chains follows, all from one sample in a study of blood T cell repertoires in COVID-19. The repertoire was sequenced with immunoSEQ multiplex PCR; TCRdb's copy has only in-frame clones and lacks some. The sample lists some 81,000 clones; roughly 87% were seen once. Sequenced sample: peripheral blood. These TCRs come from a woman aged 45-60 years in a cohort sampled during active COVID-19. The CDR3 runs from the conserved cysteine through the conserved F or W. Fields, in order: D gene, CDR3 length, J gene, V gene, clone size, CDR3 DNA, CDR3 protein. D genes are given only for firm matches. Clone size, where shown, is once, few, many, or a class for clones that have expanded.

d_call: .
cdr3_length: 15
j_call: TRBJ1-4
v_call: TRBV19
clone_size: .
cdr3_nt: TGTGCCAGTAGTAGGTCCGTTACGATCGGTGAAAAACTGTTTTTT
cdr3_aa: CASSRSVTIGEKLFF

d_call: .
cdr3_length: 15
j_call: TRBJ1-4
v_call: TRBV28
clone_size: once
cdr3_nt: TGTGCCAGCATCGGGAGGGCCACAACTAATGAAAAACTGTTTTTT
cdr3_aa: CASIGRATTNEKLFF

d_call: .
cdr3_length: 15
j_call: TRBJ1-5
v_call: TRBV6-1
clone_size: .
cdr3_nt: TGTGCCAGTAGTGGGGACAACTCTCTTTATCAGCCCCAGCATTTT
cdr3_aa: CASSGDNSLYQPQHF

d_call: .
cdr3_length: 15
j_call: TRBJ2-7
v_call: TRBV7-6
clone_size: once
cdr3_nt: TGTGCCAGCAGCTTAGAAGCGGTGGGCCCCTACGAGCAGTACTTC
cdr3_aa: CASSLEAVGPYEQYF

d_call: TRBD1
cdr3_length: 15
j_call: TRBJ1-2
v_call: TRBV5-4
clone_size: .
cdr3_nt: TGTGCCAGCAGCTTGGTCGGGACAGATAACTATGGCTACACCTTC
cdr3_aa: CASSLVGTDNYGYTF

d_call: .
cdr3_length: 13
j_call: TRBJ1-1
v_call: TRBV14
clone_size: .
cdr3_nt: TGTGCCAGCAGCCGCCAGGTGAACACTGAAGCTTTCTTT
cdr3_aa: CASSRQVNTEAFF

d_call: TRBD2
cdr3_length: 14
j_call: TRBJ2-1
v_call: TRBV6-5
clone_size: .
cdr3_nt: TGTGCCAGCGCCGGGACTAGCGAAATTAGGAAGCAGTTCTTC
cdr3_aa: CASAGTSEIRKQFF

d_call: TRBD2
cdr3_length: 15
j_call: TRBJ2-7
v_call: TRBV2
clone_size: .
cdr3_nt: TGTGCCAGCAGTGTTAATCGGGGGGAAACAGGCGAGCAGTACTTC
cdr3_aa: CASSVNRGETGEQYF

d_call: TRBD1
cdr3_length: 16
j_call: TRBJ2-2
v_call: TRBV29-1
clone_size: .
cdr3_nt: TGCAGCGTTGATCTTCCGGGACAGGGGGTTTCCGGGGAGCTGTTTTTT
cdr3_aa: CSVDLPGQGVSGELFF

d_call: .
cdr3_length: 14
j_call: TRBJ2-3
v_call: TRBV5-1
clone_size: .
cdr3_nt: TGCGCCAGCAGCTTGACAGGATTCACAGATACGCAGTATTTT
cdr3_aa: CASSLTGFTDTQYF

d_call: .
cdr3_length: 15
j_call: TRBJ2-7
v_call: TRBV28
clone_size: .
cdr3_nt: TGTGCCAGCAGTTACCCGGCCGGAGGGTTTGACGAGCAGTACTTC
cdr3_aa: CASSYPAGGFDEQYF

d_call: .
cdr3_length: 12
j_call: TRBJ1-1
v_call: TRBV2
clone_size: .
cdr3_nt: TGTGCCAGCAGCCTAGGGGGGGTCGGAGCTTTCTTT
cdr3_aa: CASSLGGVGAFF

d_call: TRBD2
cdr3_length: 14
j_call: TRBJ2-5
v_call: TRBV28
clone_size: .
cdr3_nt: TGTGCCAGCACCGTTAGCGGGAGAGGCGAGACCCAGTACTTC
cdr3_aa: CASTVSGRGETQYF

d_call: TRBD1
cdr3_length: 17
j_call: TRBJ2-2
v_call: TRBV5-1
clone_size: .
cdr3_nt: TGCGCCAGCAGCTTGGATCCACAGGGGGCGAACACCGGGGAGCTGTTTTTT
cdr3_aa: CASSLDPQGANTGELFF

d_call: TRBD2
cdr3_length: 15
j_call: TRBJ2-2
v_call: TRBV28
clone_size: .
cdr3_nt: TGTGCCAGCAGTTTACAAAAAGCGGGAGCCGGGGAGCTGTTTTTT
cdr3_aa: CASSLQKAGAGELFF

d_call: TRBD1
cdr3_length: 17
j_call: TRBJ2-5
v_call: TRBV5-1
clone_size: .
cdr3_nt: TGCGCCAGCAGCCTTTCCGGGACAGGGGCAATACAAGAGACCCAGTACTTC
cdr3_aa: CASSLSGTGAIQETQYF

d_call: .
cdr3_length: 13
j_call: TRBJ1-1
v_call: TRBV7-9
clone_size: .
cdr3_nt: TGTGCCAGCAGCTTAGTGTCGGACACTGAAGCTTTCTTT
cdr3_aa: CASSLVSDTEAFF

d_call: .
cdr3_length: 17
j_call: TRBJ1-1
v_call: TRBV9
clone_size: .
cdr3_nt: TGTGCCAGCAGCGTAGGGGTGGGTGAGGGCTTGAACACTGAAGCTTTCTTT
cdr3_aa: CASSVGVGEGLNTEAFF

d_call: TRBD1
cdr3_length: 14
j_call: TRBJ1-6
v_call: TRBV18
clone_size: .
cdr3_nt: TGTGCCAGCTCACCGGACAGGTTTAATTCACCCCTCCACTTT
cdr3_aa: CASSPDRFNSPLHF

d_call: TRBD1
cdr3_length: 14
j_call: TRBJ1-1
v_call: TRBV10-3
clone_size: .
cdr3_nt: TGTGCCATCAGTGACCGGACAGGGAACACTGAAGCTTTCTTT
cdr3_aa: CAISDRTGNTEAFF

d_call: TRBD2
cdr3_length: 16
j_call: TRBJ2-1
v_call: TRBV19
clone_size: .
cdr3_nt: TGTGCCAGTAGTATAGAGGCGGGAGGGCCAATTAATGAGCAGTTCTTC
cdr3_aa: CASSIEAGGPINEQFF

d_call: .
cdr3_length: 11
j_call: TRBJ1-1
v_call: TRBV27
clone_size: .
cdr3_nt: TGTGCCAGCAATTCAGGCACTGAAGCTTTCTTT
cdr3_aa: CASNSGTEAFF

d_call: .
cdr3_length: 14
j_call: TRBJ1-4
v_call: TRBV10-1
clone_size: .
cdr3_nt: TGCGCCAGCAGTGACGAAGGAGCTAATGAAAAACTGTTTTTT
cdr3_aa: CASSDEGANEKLFF

d_call: .
cdr3_length: 15
j_call: TRBJ1-5
v_call: TRBV5-8
clone_size: .
cdr3_nt: TGTGCCAGCAGCTTTACAGCCTATAGCAATCAGCCCCAGCATTTT
cdr3_aa: CASSFTAYSNQPQHF

d_call: .
cdr3_length: 15
j_call: TRBJ2-1
v_call: TRBV7-8
clone_size: .
cdr3_nt: TGTGCCAGCAGCTTAGCCGGGGGAGGTGCGGATGAGCAGTTCTTC
cdr3_aa: CASSLAGGGADEQFF

d_call: TRBD2
cdr3_length: 14
j_call: TRBJ2-3
v_call: TRBV6-1
clone_size: .
cdr3_nt: TGTGCCAGCAGTAGCGGGAGGGCCACAGATACGCAGTATTTT
cdr3_aa: CASSSGRATDTQYF

d_call: TRBD2
cdr3_length: 16
j_call: TRBJ2-3
v_call: TRBV9
clone_size: once
cdr3_nt: TGTGCCAGCAGCGTTGGGACTAGCGGCCGCACAGATACGCAGTATTTT
cdr3_aa: CASSVGTSGRTDTQYF

d_call: .
cdr3_length: 15
j_call: TRBJ2-7
v_call: TRBV19
clone_size: .
cdr3_nt: TGTGCCAGTAGTATTTCGGGGACAAATAGCTACGAGCAGTACTTC
cdr3_aa: CASSISGTNSYEQYF

d_call: .
cdr3_length: 15
j_call: TRBJ1-2
v_call: TRBV4-2
clone_size: .
cdr3_nt: TGTGCCAGCAGCCAAGATCTGGGACAATTCTATGGCTACACCTTC
cdr3_aa: CASSQDLGQFYGYTF

d_call: TRBD2
cdr3_length: 15
j_call: TRBJ2-1
v_call: TRBV29-1
clone_size: once
cdr3_nt: TGCAGCGTTGAATTGCCTAGCGGGAGGGGCAATGAGCAGTTCTTC
cdr3_aa: CSVELPSGRGNEQFF

d_call: .
cdr3_length: 16
j_call: TRBJ2-7
v_call: TRBV21-1
clone_size: .
cdr3_nt: TGTGCCAGCAGCAGTACAGGGGTTGTCATCGCCTACGAGCAGTACTTC
cdr3_aa: CASSSTGVVIAYEQYF

d_call: .
cdr3_length: 16
j_call: TRBJ2-3
v_call: TRBV5-1
clone_size: once
cdr3_nt: TGCGCCAGCAGCACCGGGGAGCGGTTAACCACAGATACGCAGTATTTT
cdr3_aa: CASSTGERLTTDTQYF

d_call: TRBD2
cdr3_length: 15
j_call: TRBJ2-1
v_call: TRBV9
clone_size: .
cdr3_nt: TGTGCCAGCAGCCCGGCTAGCGGTTTCTACAATGAGCAGTTCTTC
cdr3_aa: CASSPASGFYNEQFF

d_call: TRBD2
cdr3_length: 18
j_call: TRBJ2-7
v_call: TRBV13
clone_size: .
cdr3_nt: TGTGCCAGCAGCTTAGGCGCACTAGCGGGAGGGAATCCCTACGAGCAGTACTTC
cdr3_aa: CASSLGALAGGNPYEQYF

d_call: TRBD2
cdr3_length: 14
j_call: TRBJ2-1
v_call: TRBV5-6
clone_size: once
cdr3_nt: TGTGCCAGCAGCTCAAGCGGGAGCGGCGATGAGCAGTTCTTC
cdr3_aa: CASSSSGSGDEQFF

d_call: .
cdr3_length: 17
j_call: TRBJ2-2
v_call: TRBV2
clone_size: .
cdr3_nt: TGTGCCAGCAACCAAAGGGGGTCGGGAGGGAACACCGGGGAGCTGTTTTTT
cdr3_aa: CASNQRGSGGNTGELFF

d_call: .
cdr3_length: 15
j_call: TRBJ2-3
v_call: TRBV5-1
clone_size: .
cdr3_nt: TGCGCCAGCAGCTTGGGGCAGGGGCTCCCAGATACGCAGTATTTT
cdr3_aa: CASSLGQGLPDTQYF

d_call: TRBD2
cdr3_length: 14
j_call: TRBJ2-1
v_call: TRBV2
clone_size: .
cdr3_nt: TGTGCCAGCAGGCGGGGGACTACAGTCGATGAGCAGTTCTTC
cdr3_aa: CASRRGTTVDEQFF

d_call: .
cdr3_length: 15
j_call: TRBJ1-2
v_call: TRBV19
clone_size: few
cdr3_nt: TGTGCCAGTAGTCCCCCCCAAGCGAGCCACTATGGCTACACCTTC
cdr3_aa: CASSPPQASHYGYTF

d_call: .
cdr3_length: 16
j_call: TRBJ2-1
v_call: TRBV3-1/TRBV3-2
clone_size: .
cdr3_nt: TGTGCCAGCAGCCCACCCAGCGCGAGGGCCTACAATGAGCAGTTCTTC
cdr3_aa: CASSPPSARAYNEQFF

d_call: .
cdr3_length: 16
j_call: TRBJ1-3
v_call: TRBV6-5
clone_size: .
cdr3_nt: TGTGCCAGCAGTTCGGCAACAGGGAGCTCTGGAAACACCATATATTTT
cdr3_aa: CASSSATGSSGNTIYF

d_call: .
cdr3_length: 10
j_call: TRBJ1-1
v_call: TRBV6-6
clone_size: .
cdr3_nt: TGTGATCGGGGGGGAACTGAAGCTTTCTTT
cdr3_aa: CDRGGTEAFF

d_call: TRBD2
cdr3_length: 15
j_call: TRBJ2-7
v_call: TRBV5-1
clone_size: .
cdr3_nt: TGCGCCAGCAGCTTACTAGCGGGAGTGTCCTACGAGCAGTACTTC
cdr3_aa: CASSLLAGVSYEQYF

d_call: TRBD1
cdr3_length: 15
j_call: TRBJ1-2
v_call: TRBV6-5
clone_size: .
cdr3_nt: TGTGCCAGCAGTACCTCCGGGACAGTGTGGTATGGCTACACCTTC
cdr3_aa: CASSTSGTVWYGYTF

d_call: .
cdr3_length: 11
j_call: TRBJ1-2
v_call: TRBV28
clone_size: .
cdr3_nt: TGTGCCAGCTCCGGGACATCTGGCTACACCTTC
cdr3_aa: CASSGTSGYTF

d_call: TRBD1
cdr3_length: 14
j_call: TRBJ1-2
v_call: TRBV5-8
clone_size: .
cdr3_nt: TGTGCCAGCAGCTCACCTCAGGGGGCTGAGGGCTACACCTTC
cdr3_aa: CASSSPQGAEGYTF

d_call: .
cdr3_length: 17
j_call: TRBJ1-3
v_call: TRBV18
clone_size: .
cdr3_nt: TGTGCCAGCTCACCACTTGGTAGCGGACGCTCTGGAAACACCATATATTTT
cdr3_aa: CASSPLGSGRSGNTIYF

d_call: .
cdr3_length: 16
j_call: TRBJ1-1
v_call: TRBV18
clone_size: .
cdr3_nt: TGTGCCAGCTCACCGTTCGGGGGGCAGATGAACACTGAAGCTTTCTTT
cdr3_aa: CASSPFGGQMNTEAFF